Listed here is a single T cell receptor beta chain. This specimen comes from a study of graft-versus-host responses after intestinal transplantation. Study-wide context: Recipients underwent multivisceral, liver-intestinal, or isolated intestinal transplants.

CDR1 is SGDLS and CDR2 is YYNGEE in the germline V gene. The trim removed 0 bases at V and 2 bases at J, leaving 5 bases unmatched. The CDR3 is made up of 16 amino acids. The graft tissue was processed, and this released both intraepithelial and lamina propria lymphocytes. TCRdb keeps only in-frame clones here, not all; method: immunoSEQ multiplex PCR. This table holds 15,000 to 20,000 clones, roughly 78% found once. The TCR comes from a human patient who received an intestinal transplant, so some T cells may come from the graft donor. The specimen comprised ileum tissue, sampled about 100 days after intestinal transplant. The chain couples TRBV9 to TRBJ1-2, with 9 bases fitting TRBD1. Written as DNA, the CDR3 is TGTGCCAGCAGCGTAGCGGGACAGGGTGTGAACTATGGCTACACCTTC. Its protein is CASSVAGQGVNYGYTF.